This T cell receptor (beta chain) originates from a study of CD8 T cells in Susac syndrome. CDR3 length equals 15 residues. J gave up 3 bases and V 6 bases, and 11 bases lay outside the gene matches. Each Susac syndrome patient had definite or probable disease by recently defined criteria. The CD8+ and CD4+ T cells were negatively isolated, with the TEMRA cells enriched by FACS. Reverse transcription of about 0.45 to 1 ug RNA was performed with random hexamers. Using its own MiXCR run on the immunoSEQ multiplex PCR reads, TCRdb lists one record per CDR3 protein. In the table there are some 96,000 distinct CDR3 sequences, about 95% of which are singletons.

The sequence came from a human donor with Susac syndrome. The gene calls are TRBV12-3 or TRBV12-4 and TRBJ2-7; TRBD2 aligns across 7 bases. The sample was CD4+ T cells from PBMCs. The CDR3 protein is CASSGTRGGLYEQYF. Written as DNA, the CDR3 is TGTGCCAGCAGCGGTACTCGCGGGGGACTCTACGAGCAGTACTTC.